This T cell receptor (beta chain) was documented in a study of human T cells and chemical hapten exposure. Specified time point: healthy volunteer bleed at 2 weeks. Researchers extracted total RNA from unfractionated whole blood. Individual cDNA molecules received unique molecular identifiers in the library. Under the authors' procedure: Ranging from roughly 20,000 to 750,000, TCR counts per sample had a median value of around 94,000. TCRdb re-analysed the RACE reads in MiXCR, keeping a single row per CDR3 protein. It is TCRdb's table, rather than the study itself, that gives the V and J calls and clone size. The table records about 31,000 distinct CDR3 sequences, 6.5% to 9% of them present only once. The germline V gene encodes CDR1 SGHTA and CDR2 FQGNSA. This CDR3 comprises 13 residues. The germline V and J ends were trimmed by 6 bases and 7 bases, with 16 bases remaining between them. This clonotype was seen ten or more times.

This clonotype was obtained from a human donor in good health. Some clones in this sample may be carry-over from other donors' samples. This chain connects TRBV7-2 to TRBJ2-7; tentatively, D is TRBD1 (5 bases). The source material was whole blood. The CDR3 is CASRPEAGREQYF. CDR3 DNA sequence: TGTGCCAGCAGGCCCGAGGCAGGGCGGGAGCAGTACTTC.